Listed here are 9 T cell receptor beta chains from one sample, sequenced in a study of a mutant IDH1 vaccine in newly diagnosed glioma (TCRdb year 2021). Their recognized antigens are unknown. Read against the paper, the sample's time point label means: week 35, safety follow-up. Each vaccine dose, consisting of 300 ug of a 20-mer mutant IDH1 peptide in Montanide, was administered subcutaneously with topical imiquimod. To prepare the library, the immunoSEQ multiplex PCR assay was applied. This immuneACCESS table, as held by TCRdb, lists in-frame sequences with V and J called but not all clones. Of the missing ones, under half trace to an unresolved V gene in checked studies; the others have no known cause. This sample holds about 60,000 clones; roughly 76% were observed only once. The leading ten clones occupy 5.4% of the sample. This specimen consisted of PBMCs, obtained from a glioma patient whose treatment included an IDH1 peptide vaccine. These receptors came from a man aged 40-50 years with glioma.

The chain is built from TRBV19 and TRBJ1-1; no clear D. CDR1 and CDR2 from the germline V gene are LNHDA and SQIVND (reference sequence). The CDR3 loop spans 16 amino acids. V lost 3 bases, J lost 1 base, and 15 bases lay in between. The CDR3 bases are TGTGCCAGTAGTATCGCCCCTACAGCTAAGAACACTGAAGCTTTCTTT. Its translation is CASSIAPTAKNTEAFF.

The CDR3 bases are TGCAGCGTTGAAGATAGGGCGGGAGCCCCAGATACGCAGTATTTT. It specifies CSVEDRAGAPDTQYF. The rearrangement joins TRBV29-1 to TRBJ2-3; the match to TRBD2 covers 7 bases. J was trimmed by 4 bases and V by 0 bases; bases with no gene match: 7. From germline, CDR1 is SQVTM and CDR2 ANQGSEA. The CDR3 runs 15 residues.

This clone was observed a few times. J is TRBJ2-3 and V is TRBV6-5; D is ambiguous. Trimming took off 2 bases at V and 2 bases at J, with 5 bases between the two ends. Germline CDR1 reads MNHEY; CDR2 reads SVGAGI. The CDR3 consists of 13 residues. This chain's CDR3 is CASSYDHTDTQYF. The DNA for the CDR3 is TGTGCCAGCAGTTACGACCACACAGATACGCAGTATTTT.

The chain recombines TRBV27 with TRBJ2-2; D is uncertain. V was shortened by 4 bases and J by 7 bases, with 7 bases between the two germline ends. The CDR3 consists of 12 residues. The germline V gene encodes CDR1 MNHEY and CDR2 SMNVEV (reference sequence). Here the CDR3 reads CASSSQGGELFF. The DNA for the CDR3 is TGTGCCAGCAGTTCGCAAGGCGGGGAGCTGTTTTTT.

This clone was seen once. This chain uses TRBV6-1 with TRBJ2-1, with 9 bases matching TRBD2. The CDR3 spans 15 residues. CDR1 is MNHNS and CDR2 is SASEGT in the germline V gene. V dropped 4 bases and J dropped 2; count of bases not matched to a gene: 3. The CDR3 here is CASSASGGPYNEQFF. The CDR3 nucleotides read TGTGCCAGCAGTGCCAGCGGGGGGCCCTACAATGAGCAGTTCTTC.

This clone occurred once. This rearrangement joins TRBV18 to TRBJ2-3, with D unclear. This CDR3 is 13 amino acids long. Trimming pared 0 bases from V and 6 bases from J, leaving 7 bases between. Germline lookup yields CDR1 KGHSH and CDR2 LQKENI. The CDR3 here is CASSPPGYDTQYF. For the CDR3, the DNA is TGTGCCAGCTCACCACCTGGTTATGATACGCAGTATTTT.

The V and J genes are TRBV19 and TRBJ1-5; D unresolved. The V end lost 3 bases, the J end lost 1 base, and 13 bases lay between the germline ends. The CDR3 is 16 amino acids. The V gene's germline CDR1 is LNHDA and CDR2 SQIVND (reference sequence). CDR3 protein: CASSIWARLSNQPQHF. The CDR3 DNA follows: TGTGCCAGTAGTATCTGGGCCAGGTTGAGCAATCAGCCCCAGCATTTT.

V usage is TRBV9 and J usage is TRBJ1-2; D unclear. CDR3 length equals 14 residues. V dropped 0 bases and J dropped 0 bases, with 6 bases sitting between them. CDR1 and CDR2 from the germline V gene are SGDLS and YYNGEE. Here the CDR3 DNA reads TGTGCCAGCAGCGTAGGGGCCTCTAACTATGGCTACACCTTC. It specifies CASSVGASNYGYTF.

The V and J genes are TRBV10-3 and TRBJ1-5; 10 nucleotides line up with TRBD1. Trimming removed 7 bases from V and 9 bases from J; junction bases left unmatched: 18. Germline V lookup: CDR1 ENHRY, CDR2 SYGVKD. The CDR3 runs to 17 residues. CDR3 DNA sequence: TGTGCCATCATCGGAGCGACAGGGGGCGTCCTTAGACGGCCCCAGCATTTT. Its translation is CAIIGATGGVLRRPQHF.